This entry features one T cell receptor (beta chain) sequence. The entry originates in a study of T cells after yellow fever vaccination. V lost 1 base to trimming and J lost 6 bases, with 12 bases between them. Germline V gene lookup returns CDR1 SGHNT and CDR2 YYREEE (reference sequence). The CDR3 runs to 14 residues. Via MiXCR, TCRdb re-called the 5' RACE reads, giving one row per CDR3 protein. The table includes 500,000 to 650,000 distinct CDR3 sequences, about 17% detected once. The receptor comes from a man between 18 and 35 years old who received the YFV17D yellow fever vaccine. Sequenced material: PBMCs, taken 5 days after the first yellow fever vaccination. The chain joins TRBV5-4 to TRBJ2-3; D not resolved. The CDR3 sequence is CASSLYQWTDTQYF. Written as DNA, the CDR3 is TGTGCCAGCAGCTTGTATCAGTGGACGGATACGCAGTATTTT.